These T cell receptor beta chains were read from a single sample in a study of blood T cell repertoires in COVID-19. Repertoires were generated with immunoSEQ multiplex PCR, while TCRdb's copy carries only in-frame clones and drops some. Of more than 200,000 clones in the sample, around 86% were seen once. Material: peripheral blood. The receptors here all came from a woman over 75 with COVID-19, enrolled during active disease. The CDR3 runs from the conserved cysteine through the conserved F or W.

j_gene | len | v_gene | CDR3aa
TRBJ2-3 | 15 | TRBV7-7 | CASSDGAGPTDTQYF
TRBJ1-2 | 13 | TRBV5-1 | CASSAGQTYGYTF
TRBJ1-1 | 15 | TRBV7-9 | CASSLRDRPNTEAFF
TRBJ2-2 | 16 | TRBV19 | CASSPQGRKGGGELFF
TRBJ1-1 | 13 | TRBV12-3/TRBV12-4 | CASSFQGVSEAFF
TRBJ1-1 | 13 | TRBV7-2 | CASSGSGGTEAFF
TRBJ2-7 | 14 | TRBV18 | CASSPIDSSYEQYF
TRBJ2-1 | 16 | TRBV24-1 | CATSDSGTGKGNEQFF
TRBJ1-6 | 14 | TRBV9 | CASSVEQLHSPLHF
TRBJ1-5 | 15 | TRBV19 | CASSGSRTGAQPQHF
TRBJ2-1 | 15 | TRBV5-1 | CASSWQGNGYNEQFF
TRBJ1-5 | 17 | TRBV19 | CASSMLPGRGADQPQHF
TRBJ1-2 | 13 | TRBV11-2 | CASSLALQGEYTF
TRBJ1-5 | 14 | TRBV20-1 | CSASPLGVGQPQHF
TRBJ2-2 | 13 | TRBV7-2 | CASSASRGGELFF
TRBJ1-3 | 15 | TRBV7-9 | CASSLARQVGNTIYF
TRBJ1-3 | 14 | TRBV23-1 | CASSRDSRGNTIYF
TRBJ1-2 | 15 | TRBV6-5 | CASWDRDVSNYGYTF
TRBJ1-1 | 12 | TRBV5-1 | CASSLSQNEAFF
TRBJ2-7 | 15 | TRBV5-1 | CASSLVTGATYEQYF
TRBJ2-1 | 13 | TRBV4-2 | CASSPQGYDEQFF
TRBJ1-2 | 14 | TRBV5-1 | CASSPEGDSYGYTF
TRBJ2-3 | 16 | TRBV5-1 | CASSLAGGPRTDTQYF
TRBJ1-4 | 16 | TRBV28 | CASSFPGDRLNEKLFF
TRBJ1-2 | 15 | TRBV24-1 | CATSDDGTGGDGYTF
TRBJ2-1 | 12 | TRBV28 | CASSWTGRGEFF
TRBJ2-5 | 15 | TRBV6-6 | CASSYGRSGGETQYF
TRBJ1-2 | 16 | TRBV9 | CASSVALGQINYGYTF
TRBJ1-4 | 12 | TRBV29-1 | CSAQGNGEKLFF
TRBJ1-5 | 17 | TRBV7-2 | CASSLAPRPGQNQPQHF
TRBJ2-3 | 15 | TRBV25-1 | CASRLMGGAKDTQYF
TRBJ2-7 | 15 | TRBV7-6 | CASSLASGPSYEQYF
TRBJ1-4 | 15 | TRBV6-5 | CASSQQFGRLEKLFF
TRBJ1-1 | 16 | TRBV3-1/TRBV3-2 | CASRGVTGAGRTEAFF
TRBJ1-2 | 17 | TRBV7-9 | CASSPRQASRVNYGYTF
TRBJ1-2 | 15 | TRBV6-1 | CASSEVRGPYYGYTF
TRBJ1-1 | 18 | TRBV7-2 | CASSLVSGTGGARTEAFF
TRBJ2-7 | 15 | TRBV4-1 | CASSQVTSGGYEQYF
TRBJ1-1 | 15 | TRBV30 | CAWSFQGGPNTEAFF
TRBJ1-6 | 17 | TRBV11-2 | CASSLDPHRAYNSPLHF
TRBJ1-6 | 14 | TRBV4-3 | CASSQDRFNSPLHF
TRBJ1-5 | 16 | TRBV23-1 | CASSKDRGIGNQPQHF
TRBJ1-1 | 13 | TRBV12-3/TRBV12-4 | CASRAGQVVQAFF
TRBJ2-2 | 12 | TRBV11-3 | CASSFISGELFF
TRBJ2-7 | 15 | TRBV10-1 | CASGRSGAGEYEQYF
TRBJ1-6 | 14 | TRBV11-2 | CASSLEGLNSPLHF
TRBJ1-2 | 13 | TRBV5-1 | CASRETGGNGYTF
TRBJ2-5 | 15 | TRBV6-5 | CASSFRGWGRETQYF
TRBJ1-1 | 16 | TRBV18 | CASSPLSGQGNTEAFF
TRBJ2-7 | 13 | TRBV4-1 | CASSQRTGNEQYF
TRBJ2-1 | 12 | TRBV27 | CASSFGSDEQFF
TRBJ1-1 | 13 | TRBV7-9 | CASSFKGQAEAFF